What follows are 5 T cell receptor beta chains derived from one specimen sequenced in a study of OX40 agonist ivuxolimab in advanced cancers. Sequencing was performed with immunoSEQ multiplex PCR; in TCRdb, only in-frame clones are kept and a portion is missing. The sample holds approximately 58,000 clones, about 85% seen once. The sequenced sample was CD4+ or CD8+ T cells sorted from blood, obtained in a trial of the OX40 agonist ivuxolimab. These receptors were collected from an adult with an advanced solid tumor such as melanoma, head and neck, liver or kidney cancer.

The chain is built from TRBV10-3 and TRBJ1-1; D not certain. The CDR3 totals 13 residues. Trimming removed 4 bases at V and 5 bases at J, with 11 bases between. The germline V gene encodes CDR1 ENHRY and CDR2 SYGVKD. CDR3 coding DNA: TGTGCCATCAGTGTTGTGGGCGGAACTGAAGCTTTCTTT. As protein: CAISVVGGTEAFF.

The chain couples TRBV7-6 to TRBJ1-1; D unclear. Per germline, CDR1 SGHVS and CDR2 FNYEAQ. Trimming removed 2 bases at V and 4 bases at J, with 11 bases between. This CDR3 is built from 14 residues. CDR3 loop: CASSLWGEGTEAFF. In nucleotides, the CDR3 is TGTGCCAGCAGCTTATGGGGAGAGGGCACTGAAGCTTTCTTT. The full variable domain, rest sourced from reference TRBV7-6 and TRBJ1-1, is GAGVSQSPRYKVTKRGQDVALRCDPISGHVSLYWYRQALGQGPEFLTYFNYEAQQDKSGLPNDRFSAERPEGSISTLTIQRTEQRDSAMYRCASSLWGEGTEAFFGQGTRLTVV.

This clone appeared a few times. The chain employs TRBV7-9 and TRBJ1-6, with no clear D. Trimming stripped 1 base from V and 4 bases from J, with 2 bases between. CDR1 and CDR2 (germline): SEHNR, FQNEAQ (reference sequence). The CDR3 runs to 13 residues. The CDR3 sequence: CASSLDYNSPLHF. CDR3 nucleotides: TGTGCCAGCAGCTTAGATTATAATTCACCCCTCCACTTT.

V gene TRBV7-2 combines with J gene TRBJ2-1; a possible D gene is TRBD2 (6 bases). Trimming removed 5 bases from V and 7 bases from J, with 18 bases in between. Germline lookup yields CDR1 SGHTA and CDR2 FQGNSA. CDR3 length: 15 amino acids. The DNA for the CDR3 is TGTGCCAGCAGCCTAGGGTGGCCGGGGGAGAATGAGCAGTTCTTC. It is translated as CASSLGWPGENEQFF.

This clone was observed many times. The V gene is TRBV2, the J gene TRBJ2-7; 8 bases are shared with TRBD2. Germline CDR1 and CDR2: SNHLY and FYNNEI. The CDR3 extends over 16 amino acids. Trimming removed 3 bases from V and 4 bases from J; junction bases left unmatched: 11. The CDR3 region has the DNA TGTGCCAGCAGTGAGAGGGGACTAGTTTTGAGGTACGAGCAGTACTTC. This translates into CASSERGLVLRYEQYF.